Given below is one T cell receptor (beta chain) in context. Its recognized antigen is unknown. Base quality data are lacking; no much larger clone is found one base away. The meaning of the sample's treatment or condition label: roughly 11-day PBMC culture with coronavirus spike peptide pools or control peptides (ViraFEST assay). The study used the ViraFEST assay, which expanded antigen-specific T cells with peptide pools and then identified expanded clonotypes by TCR sequencing. Positive SARS-CoV-2 PCR tests in the convalescent patients dated from March to December 2020, before Alpha, Beta and Delta variants emerged in the United States. Each well held around 2 million PBMCs cultured with around 9 ug/ml peptide pools in IMDM containing approximately 5% human AB serum and approximately 10 IU/ml IL-2. On days 3 and 7, half of the culture medium was replaced with fresh IL-2-containing medium. After around 10 days of culture, CD4+ T cells were isolated by negative selection with the EasySep CD4+ T cell isolation kit. Ficoll-Paque Plus gradient centrifugation was used to isolate PBMCs from whole blood, and the isolated PBMCs were then either used fresh or cryopreserved at -140C. In general, triplicate wells were set up for every culture condition.

Library generation was performed with PCR. At the Johns Hopkins FTIC core, DNA from the cultured CD4+ T cells underwent TCR sequencing with the Oncomine TCR Beta short-read assay. The QIAamp micro DNA kit was used to extract genomic DNA from the cultured CD4+ T cells. Oncomine TCR Beta libraries from cultured CD4+ T cells were pooled with unique dual indexes and sequenced on an Illumina iSeq 100. On the study's bioinformatics: Non-productive sequences were filtered out, and CDR3s that did not start with C, did not end with F or W, or were shorter than 7 amino acids were discarded. The MANAFEST web application was used to identify antigen-specific clonotypes by comparing peptide-stimulated wells against reference wells and other culture wells. An FDR below 0.05, an odds ratio above 5, and a productive frequency above 0.1% in at least two of three replicate wells were required for clones to be considered positive. A clonotype was classed as cross-reactive if the clonotype showed significant expansion both in SARS-CoV-2 spike wells and in at least one common cold coronavirus spike condition. Similarity between CDR3 sequences was evaluated in R version 3.6.1 using Levenshtein distances (stringdist) and unrooted phylogenetic trees (ape). TCRdb redid the processing of the public reads, applying fastp at Q25 and MiXCR, and retained in-frame beta chains. A single entry per CDR3 protein holds the most common genes and DNA from its merged rows. TCRdb, not the original authors, processed these V and J calls. The sample table shows 20,000 to 25,000 distinct CDR3 sequences, and 35% to 45% are seen once. About 5% of the sample lies in the top ten.

The data derive from a study of vaccination and CD4 T cells after COVID-19 (dated by TCRdb to between 2021 and 2024). Regarding the research as a whole: SARS-CoV-2 positivity had been established in the convalescent patients by nasal swab PCR, and mild disease was recorded in several of these patients and severe disease in one. The time from the second vaccine dose to post-vaccine blood sampling had a median of around 72 days and ranged from roughly 13 to 241 days. Participants got two doses of the Pfizer-BioNTech BNT162b2 vaccine (n=8) or two doses of the Moderna mRNA-1273 vaccine (n=2). Control cultures received a CEFX viral epitope pool as the positive control, an HIV-1 Nef peptide pool as the negative control, or no peptide. Post-COVID blood samples were collected from convalescent patients a median of roughly 100 days after diagnosis, with a range of about 30 to 161 days. In the convalescent cohort there were six males and four females, among whom were two Hispanic individuals, seven Caucasians, two Asians and one multiracial person. The spike-specific CD4+ TCR repertoire was compared before and after mRNA vaccination in over nine COVID-19 convalescent patients and 4 infection-naive healthy vaccine recipients. The cultures were stimulated with overlapping spike peptide pools from SARS-CoV-2 and from the common cold coronaviruses HCoV-NL63, HCoV-OC43 and HCoV-229E. Study-wide conclusions, independent of this receptor: Among convalescent patients, a median roughly 90% of the SARS-CoV-2-reactive clones seen after vaccination appeared only after vaccination, which suggests priming specific to the vaccine. Relatively few convalescent patients were included in the study, and early timepoints after natural infection were not analyzed. The median number of SARS-CoV-2-reactive clonotypes rose from 21 after infection to roughly 38 after vaccination, but the change was not significant. In convalescent patients, nearly all vaccine-specific clones (304 of 307) were found to be mono-reactive for SARS-CoV-2 spike rather than cross-reactive with common cold coronaviruses.

The CDR3 runs 15 residues from the cysteine to the phenylalanine. Solely the CDR3 DNA is kept, with 45 bases framed from the first base. Between the V and J ends, shortened by 4 bases and 7 bases respectively, the junction contains 20 bases. The germline V gene (reference sequence) provides CDR1 SGHNT and CDR2 YYREEE. The starting material was CD4+ T cells from blood, cultured in vitro, obtained before SARS-CoV-2 vaccination. The chain links TRBV5-4 with TRBJ1-1; a tentative D call is TRBD1 (5 bases match). The clonotype was recovered from a human donor who had recovered from COVID-19. The sequenced DNA is TGTGCCAGCAGCGGGGTACCCGGGACGGCTAATGAAGCTTTCTTT. Protein translation: CASSGVPGTANEAFF.